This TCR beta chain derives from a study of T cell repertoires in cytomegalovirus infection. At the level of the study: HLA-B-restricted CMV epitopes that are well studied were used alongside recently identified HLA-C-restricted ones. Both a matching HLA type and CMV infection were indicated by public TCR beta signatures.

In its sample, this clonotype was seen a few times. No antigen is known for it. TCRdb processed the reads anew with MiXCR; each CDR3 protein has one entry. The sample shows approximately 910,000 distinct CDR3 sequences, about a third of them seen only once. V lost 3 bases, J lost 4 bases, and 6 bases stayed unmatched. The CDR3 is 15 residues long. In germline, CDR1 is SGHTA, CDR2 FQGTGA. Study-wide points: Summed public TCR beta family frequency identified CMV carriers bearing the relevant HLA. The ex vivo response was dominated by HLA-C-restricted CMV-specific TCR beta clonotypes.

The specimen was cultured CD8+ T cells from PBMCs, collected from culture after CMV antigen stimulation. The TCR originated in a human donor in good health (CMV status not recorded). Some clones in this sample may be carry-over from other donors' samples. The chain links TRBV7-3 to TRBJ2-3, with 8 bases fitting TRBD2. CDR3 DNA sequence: TGTGCCAGCAGCTTCACCGGGGGGGCCGCAGATACGCAGTATTTT. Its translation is CASSFTGGAADTQYF.